Presented here are 18 T cell receptor beta chains from one specimen sequenced in a study of blood T cell repertoires in COVID-19. Assay used: immunoSEQ multiplex PCR; TCRdb lists only in-frame clones, some missing. Of 150,000 to 200,000 clones in the sample, around 76% were seen once. Source material: peripheral blood. The receptors originated from a woman between 65 and 79 years old with acute or convalescent COVID-19.

The V gene is TRBV4-3, the J gene TRBJ2-2; D is ambiguous. Germline loops: CDR1 LGHNA, CDR2 YSLEER. The CDR3 extends over 16 amino acids. Trimming pared 0 bases from V and 6 bases from J, leaving 14 bases between. CDR3 in DNA: TGCGCCAGCAGCCAAGATCGGCTAGTTGGAGCCGGGGAGCTGTTTTTT. Translation gives CASSQDRLVGAGELFF.

CDR3 in DNA: TGTGCCAGCAGATACGACAGGGAGAACACTGAAGCTTTCTTT. It codes for CASRYDRENTEAFF. The gene calls are TRBV3-1 (or the pseudogene TRBV3-2) and TRBJ1-1; 7 bases match TRBD1. The V gene's germline CDR1 is LGHDT and CDR2 YNNKEL (reference sequence). This CDR3 has 14 residues. Trimming cost V 6 bases and J 1 base; bases outside gene matches: 5.

This clone was seen once. This chain uses TRBV30 with TRBJ1-1, with D unresolved. Germline CDR1 GTSNPN, CDR2 SVGIG (reference sequence). This CDR3 comprises 11 residues. V dropped 3 bases and J dropped 11 bases, with 13 bases sitting between them. The DNA for the CDR3 is TGTGCCTGGAGGGGTACCTCGAGGGCTTTCTTT. As protein: CAWRGTSRAFF.

The chain is built from TRBV19 and TRBJ1-1; 8 bases map to TRBD1. Germline V gene lookup returns CDR1 LNHDA and CDR2 SQIVND (reference sequence). V shed 5 bases and J 1 base; nucleotides not matched to a gene: 3. The CDR3 sequence is 14 residues long. The CDR3: CASSQDRGNTEAFF. The CDR3 bases are TGTGCCAGTAGTCAAGACAGGGGGAACACTGAAGCTTTCTTT.

This clone was seen once. This chain uses TRBV29-1 with TRBJ1-1; 8 positions match TRBD1. V lost 2 bases to trimming and J lost 10 bases; unmatched junction nucleotides: 3. In germline, CDR1 is SQVTM, CDR2 ANQGSEA. This CDR3 region has 11 residues. The CDR3 DNA sequence: TGCAGCGTTGAACCTGACAGGGGAGCTTTCTTT. Its translation: CSVEPDRGAFF.

This chain links TRBV28 with TRBJ1-5; D perhaps matches TRBD1 (5 bases). Germline CDR1 is MDHEN and CDR2 is SYDVKM. This CDR3 has 14 amino acids. V was shortened by 6 bases and J by 6 bases, with 15 bases between the two germline ends. CDR3: CASSSHGGSQPQHF. CDR3 nucleotide sequence: TGTGCCAGCAGCTCTCACGGGGGTAGTCAGCCCCAGCATTTT.

This chain connects TRBV19 to TRBJ1-5, with TRBD1 identical over 8 bases. Losses at the gene ends were 3 bases for V and 7 bases for J; bases not matched to a gene: 5. The CDR3 has 14 amino acids. CDR1 is LNHDA and CDR2 is SQIVND in the germline V gene (reference sequence). DNA for the CDR3: TGTGCCAGTAGTATGTCACAGGGGGAGCAGCCCCAGCATTTT. The encoded protein is CASSMSQGEQPQHF.

V is TRBV4-1 and J is TRBJ1-2; 9 positions agree with TRBD1. The CDR3 is 15 amino acids. V lost 4 bases to trimming and J lost 4 bases; unmatched junction nucleotides: 7. The germline V gene encodes CDR1 MGHRA and CDR2 YSYEKL. The CDR3 sequence is CASSLRTGDFYGYTF. CDR3 bases: TGCGCCAGCAGCCTCCGGACAGGGGATTTCTATGGCTACACCTTC.

The table lists this clone with a count of one. The chain couples TRBV4-3 to TRBJ2-7; 9 bases map to TRBD1. V gave up 0 bases and J gave up 0 bases; unmatched junction bases: 3. This CDR3 region has 16 residues. CDR1 LGHNA and CDR2 YSLEER come from the germline V gene. The CDR3 DNA follows: TGCGCCAGCAGCCAAGATATGACAGGGGGCTCCTACGAGCAGTACTTC. As protein: CASSQDMTGGSYEQYF.

The V and J genes are TRBV25-1 and TRBJ1-1, with D tentatively TRBD1 (5 bases). V was cut by 6 bases and J by 1 base, with 9 bases left in between. This CDR3 has 13 amino acids. CDR1 MGHDK and CDR2 SYGVNS come from the germline V gene. For the CDR3, the DNA is TGTGCCAGCAGAAACACAGGGAACACTGAAGCTTTCTTT. Its protein is CASRNTGNTEAFF.

The V call is TRBV7-8, the J call TRBJ2-2; 9 bases agree with TRBD2. The length of the CDR3 is 16 residues. The junction had 3 bases not matched to a gene; V was cut back by 1 base and J by 3 bases. The germline gives CDR1 SGHVS, CDR2 FQNEAQ. The DNA for the CDR3 is TGTGCCAGCAGCTTAGAACAGCGGGAGGACACCGGGGAGCTGTTTTTT. Its protein is CASSLEQREDTGELFF.

There are a few counts of this clone. The rearrangement uses TRBV28 and TRBJ1-1; D remains ambiguous. V shed 7 bases and J shed 3 bases, with 15 bases lying between them. Germline CDR1 is MDHEN and CDR2 is SYDVKM. This CDR3 comprises 14 residues. The CDR3 sequence is CASNVWTAHTEAFF. CDR3 coding DNA: TGTGCCAGCAATGTCTGGACTGCCCACACTGAAGCTTTCTTT.

Only a few counts were recorded for this clone. This chain links TRBV28 with TRBJ1-2, with 7 bases aligning to TRBD1. Germline V gives CDR1 MDHEN, CDR2 SYDVKM. The CDR3 has 14 residues. The V segment lost 4 bases and the J segment 6 bases; nucleotides outside the gene matches: 8. The CDR3 DNA follows: TGTGCCAGCAGTTCCAGGGGGATGAGCCATGGCTACACCTTC. Its protein product is CASSSRGMSHGYTF.

This sequence joins TRBV6-2 or TRBV6-3 and TRBJ2-4; maybe TRBD1 (5 bases). Trimming left V 2 bases short and J 6 bases short, with 8 bases between. The CDR3 loop spans 13 amino acids. The germline CDR1 and CDR2 sequences are MNHEY and SVGEGT. CDR3 nucleotide sequence: TGTGCCAGCAGTTACGGGGCGAGAAACATTCAGTACTTC. It yields the protein CASSYGARNIQYF.

The J gene is TRBJ1-2, the V gene TRBV12-3 or TRBV12-4, with D perhaps matching TRBD1 (5 bases). CDR3 length equals 12 residues. V lost 3 bases and J lost 3, with 5 bases in between. The CDR3 DNA is TGTGCCAGCAGTTTCAGGGACTATGGCTACACCTTC. It yields the protein CASSFRDYGYTF.

The rearrangement links TRBV15 to TRBJ1-6; 7 positions match TRBD1. V was clipped by 3 bases and J by 0 bases; unmatched bases: 2. The germline CDR1 and CDR2 sequences are LNHNV and YYDKDF (reference sequence). The CDR3 totals 16 residues. Written as DNA, the CDR3 is TGTGCCACCAGCAGGGACAGGCTCTCCTATAATTCACCCCTCCACTTT. Translating it yields CATSRDRLSYNSPLHF.

The chain couples TRBV28 to TRBJ2-7, with 13 positions matching TRBD2. Germline CDR1 is MDHEN and CDR2 is SYDVKM. The V segment lost 8 bases and the J segment 4 bases; nucleotides outside the gene matches: 14. The CDR3 spans 17 residues. The CDR3 DNA is TGTGCCAGCGGATCGGGACTAGCGGGGCGATCCTTTTACGAGCAGTACTTC. Translation: CASGSGLAGRSFYEQYF.

The chain couples TRBV28 to TRBJ1-2; D uncertain. CDR1 MDHEN and CDR2 SYDVKM come from the germline V gene. V lost 2 bases to trimming and J lost 0 bases, with 7 bases between them. This CDR3 is 14 amino acids long. CDR3 loop: CASSLGHSNYGYTF. In DNA form, the CDR3 reads TGTGCCAGCAGTTTAGGCCATTCTAACTATGGCTACACCTTC.